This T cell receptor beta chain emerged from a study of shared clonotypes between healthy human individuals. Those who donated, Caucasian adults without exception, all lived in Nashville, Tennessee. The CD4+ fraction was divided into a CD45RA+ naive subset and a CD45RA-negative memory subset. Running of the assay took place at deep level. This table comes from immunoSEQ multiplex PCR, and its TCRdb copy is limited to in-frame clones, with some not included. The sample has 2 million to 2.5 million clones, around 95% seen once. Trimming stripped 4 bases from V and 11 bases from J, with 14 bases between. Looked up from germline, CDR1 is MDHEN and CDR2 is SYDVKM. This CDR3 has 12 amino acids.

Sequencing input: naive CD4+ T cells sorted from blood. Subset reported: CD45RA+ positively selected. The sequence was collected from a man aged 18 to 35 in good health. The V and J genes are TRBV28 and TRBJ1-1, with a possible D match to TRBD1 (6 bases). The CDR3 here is CASSSQGRGAFF. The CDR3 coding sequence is TGTGCCAGCAGTTCCCAGGGGCGCGGGGCTTTCTTT.